This T cell receptor beta chain was recovered during a study of T-cell memory formation after mild COVID-19 (dated by TCRdb to 2020 to 2022). For context, the study as a whole: TCR sequence clusters from the two donors were found to be largely donor specific. Two young, previously healthy adult volunteers, one female and one male, were included in the cohort. In two donors, T-cell clones that expanded and contracted after mild COVID-19 were tracked by sequencing TCRalpha and TCRbeta repertoires over time.

This clonotype was seen only a few times. What antigen it recognizes has not been identified. Base qualities are not at hand, and no much larger clone is one base apart. Overall study results and their limits: The second-wave clones that peaked on day 37 were not confirmed to be SARS-CoV-2 specific. Clones contracting from day 15 to 85 had balanced CD4/CD8 phenotypes, while a second wave expanding from day 15 to 37 was biased towards CD4+. Contracting CD4+ clones appeared mostly in the CM and EM memory subsets, whereas CD8+ clones were enriched in EMRA. The detection of some responding clones in pre-infection memory suggests that pre-existing cross-reactive memory T cells joined the SARS-CoV-2 response. The study covered only a couple of mild cases, and larger cohorts including severe cases with pre-infection samples were considered necessary.

The sequencing machine was an Illumina NovaSeq 6000. TCRalpha and TCRbeta cDNA libraries were built by 5'RACE with constant-segment primers, adding sample barcodes and unique molecular identifiers. RNA was extracted from every sample with Trizol reagent. Libraries were amplified in two PCR steps, with a second sample barcode and Illumina TruSeq adapters added in the second step. Sequencing of libraries was performed on an Illumina NovaSeq with 2 x 150 bp paired-end reads. For the original study's pipeline: Reads were demultiplexed and collapsed into UMI-guided consensus sequences with migec v1.2.7. With mixcr v2.1.11, UMI consensuses were aligned to TRA and TRB V and J templates and assembled into clonotypes. Clonotypes were classified as expanded or contracted when called significant by both edgeR and NoisET, with noise models trained on biological replicates. edgeR calls used a false discovery rate-adjusted p below 0.01 and a log2 fold-change threshold of 1. As an exploratory analysis of dynamics, max-normalized trajectories of the 1000 most abundant clonotypes were examined with PCA combined with hierarchical clustering. Each responding clone was given a CD4 or CD8 phenotype based on the CD4+ and CD8+ repertoires, which had been sequenced separately. TCRdb reprocessing: public reads trimmed at Q25 with fastp, clones called with MiXCR, in-frame beta chains kept. CDR3 protein sequences are deduplicated, and each keeps its most common genes and DNA. The V and J calls follow TCRdb's processing rather than the paper's. This sample gives about 190,000 distinct CDR3 sequences in total; about 17% of them show up just once. The ten largest clones take up approximately 2.4% of the sample.

PBMCs were isolated by Ficoll-Paque density gradient centrifugation. The CDR3 numbers 15 residues from cysteine through phenylalanine. Solely the CDR3 DNA is kept, with 45 bases framed from the first base. The germline V gene (reference sequence) gives CDR1 as DFQATT and CDR2 as SNEGSKA. Cut back by 1 base and 2 bases, the V and J ends lie 12 bases apart. The sequence is built from TRBV20-1 and TRBJ1-5, and perhaps TRBD1 as D gene, on 5 matching bases. The clonotype comes from an adult woman who had mild COVID-19 (a few samples of this study predate the infection). The sample titles of this study are shuffled in the database, so cell type and time point are left out; the donor was told from shared clones. Input material: PBMCs or a T cell subset sorted from them (not recorded which). DNA sequence: TGCAGTGCTAGAGGTCTGAGGGGAGGCAATCAGCCCCAGCATTTT. This encodes CSARGLRGGNQPQHF.